This T cell receptor beta chain was found in a study of cytomegalovirus exposure and HLA in healthy donors. On this clone: Its specificity is not known. This specimen includes other DNA sequences encoding the same CDR3.

At sampling all donors were nominally healthy, likely with unrecorded immune exposures. Study results and limitations: Researchers reported in a later analysis that a missense DCLRE1C variant was tied to TCR beta V- and J-gene trimming. The classifier reportedly diagnosed cytomegalovirus status with high sensitivity and specificity. The sole available immune exposure information was CMV serostatus.

The PCR used 60 Vbeta and 13 Jbeta primers. Using immunoSEQ multiplex PCR, the repertoire was profiled, and TCRdb retains in-frame clones only, with some absent. The sample includes roughly 150,000 clones, approximately 77% of them seen just once. This CDR3 spans 13 amino acids. From germline, CDR1 is MNHNS and CDR2 SASEGT. Trimming cost V 2 bases and J 3 bases; bases outside gene matches: 0. The sequenced material came from PBMCs. The origin of this receptor is a man aged 50-59 years in good health and CMV-seropositive. The chain is built from TRBV6-1 and TRBJ1-1; the match to TRBD1 covers 7 bases. The CDR3 nucleotides are TGTGCCAGCAGTGAAACAGGGGACACTGAAGCTTTCTTT. It yields the protein CASSETGDTEAFF.